The subject of this entry is one T cell receptor (beta chain). What it recognizes is unknown. This specimen belongs to a study of radiation and T cells in renal cell carcinoma. Trimming took off 6 bases at V and 3 bases at J, with 11 bases between the two ends. CDR1 MNHNY and CDR2 SVGAGI come from the germline V gene (reference sequence). This CDR3 spans 13 amino acids. The time point is: blood 4 weeks post-SBRT, at nephrectomy. Noted treatment: 15 Gy SBRT to primary tumor, nephrectomy 4 weeks later. Nephrectomy followed 15 Gy stereotactic body radiation by 4 weeks. After SBRT, blood was collected at 2 and 4 weeks, plus baseline. General observations from the study: In blood, top tumor clones expanded by 2 weeks, shrinking by 4.

Sequencing used immunoSEQ multiplex PCR; TCRdb keeps in-frame clones, though not all of them. The repertoire holds some 100,000 clones, with approximately 80% as singletons. This TCR came from a man in his fifties or sixties with renal cell carcinoma. The sample was blood, taken from a patient whose treatment included radiotherapy and nephrectomy. This rearrangement joins TRBV6-6 to TRBJ2-5, with D perhaps TRBD1 (6 bases). The CDR3 here is CASRDPGEETQYF. CDR3 sequence (DNA): TGTGCCAGCAGAGATCCAGGGGAAGAGACCCAGTACTTC.